These 20 T cell receptor beta chains were sequenced from one sample in a study of Ad26.COV2.S vaccination and SARS-CoV-2 variants. Indicated treatment: some 19 received Ad26.COV2.S at low or high dose, single or two shots; about 5 received placebo; per-sample allocation not given. Following the first vaccine or placebo injection, samples were taken on day 63. Assay: immunoSEQ multiplex PCR; the TCRdb copy retains only in-frame clones and omits some. The data contain about 320,000 clones, 85% to 90% of them singletons. Here the sequenced sample was peripheral blood, taken in a trial of Ad26.COV2.S vaccine versus placebo. These receptors were taken from a person aged 18-65 years who received the Ad26.COV2.S COVID-19 vaccine or a placebo.

V is TRBV6-5 and J is TRBJ1-2, with unresolved D. The germline V gene encodes CDR1 MNHEY and CDR2 SVGAGI. This CDR3 is 13 amino acids long. With 2 bases removed from V and 10 bases from J, the gap between germline ends came to 14 bases. The DNA of the CDR3 is TGTGCCAGCAGTTACGAAAAGGGTCGACCCTACACCTTC. It translates to CASSYEKGRPYTF.

The V gene is TRBV5-1, the J gene TRBJ2-7; D is perhaps TRBD1 or TRBD2 (5 bases each). Looked up from germline, CDR1 is SGHRS and CDR2 is YFSETQ. This CDR3 comprises 15 residues. V was trimmed by 0 bases and J by 0 bases, leaving 10 bases between them. As DNA, the CDR3 is TGCGCCAGCAGCTTGGATGAGGGGCGCTCCTACGAGCAGTACTTC. Amino acid sequence: CASSLDEGRSYEQYF.

V gene TRBV7-2 combines with J gene TRBJ1-5; TRBD1 matches 11 bases. Germline lookup yields CDR1 SGHTA and CDR2 FQGNSA. The CDR3 length is 15 residues. The trim removed 4 bases at V and 6 bases at J, leaving 5 bases unmatched. The CDR3 spells CASSWGQGDSQPQHF. The CDR3 region has the DNA TGTGCCAGCAGCTGGGGACAGGGGGACAGTCAGCCCCAGCATTTT.

The rearrangement joins TRBV5-1 to TRBJ1-3, with D maybe TRBD1 (5 bases). The CDR3 contains 15 residues. CDR1 is SGHRS, CDR2 YFSETQ, per germline. Between the trimmed V and J ends, which lost 0 bases and 1 base, there was a span of 8 bases. Written as DNA, the CDR3 is TGCGCCAGCAGCTTGGGAGGGGATTCTGGAAACACCATATATTTT. This codes for CASSLGGDSGNTIYF.

Details on this clone: At one of its ends the junction is not consistent with the germline gene, which may arise from a read error. The gene calls are TRBV29-1 and TRBJ1-1, with D tentatively TRBD1 (6 bases). Germline assignment: CDR1 SQVTM and CDR2 ANQGSEA. CDR3 length equals 8 residues. CDR3 region: CSVDYRAF. CDR3 nucleotides: TGCAGCGTTGACTACAGGGCGTTT.

The chain combines TRBV27 with TRBJ1-1; D might be TRBD1 (5 bases). The V gene's germline CDR1 is MNHEY and CDR2 SMNVEV (reference sequence). This CDR3 comprises 13 residues. V dropped 6 bases and J dropped 4 bases, with 12 bases sitting between them. For the CDR3, the DNA is TGTGCCAGCAGGTGGGGCAGTGGCACTGAAGCTTTCTTT. Its translation is CASRWGSGTEAFF.

The chain is built from TRBV6-5 and TRBJ2-7; 7 bases line up with TRBD1. CDR1 and CDR2 from the germline V gene are MNHEY and SVGAGI. The CDR3 covers 15 residues. J lost 2 bases, V lost 6 bases, and 10 bases had no gene match. This chain's CDR3 is CASRGDRERTYEQYF. The CDR3 DNA sequence: TGTGCCAGCAGGGGAGACAGGGAAAGGACCTACGAGCAGTACTTC.

The chain couples TRBV5-4 to TRBJ1-1; perhaps TRBD1 as D (5 bases). The CDR3 loop spans 15 amino acids. The germline gives CDR1 SGHNT, CDR2 YYREEE (reference sequence). V was trimmed by 0 bases and J by 3 bases, leaving 12 bases between them. In DNA form, the CDR3 reads TGTGCCAGCAGCTTGGCCGGGGGAAGGGACACTGAAGCTTTCTTT. The encoded protein is CASSLAGGRDTEAFF.

V usage is TRBV6-5 and J usage is TRBJ2-7; 8 nucleotides align to TRBD1. The CDR3 consists of 12 residues. CDR1 MNHEY and CDR2 SVGAGI come from the germline V gene. The V segment lost 8 bases and the J segment 1 base; nucleotides outside the gene matches: 1. The CDR3 region is CASRTGSYEQYF. The CDR3 region has the DNA TGTGCCAGCCGGACAGGGTCCTACGAGCAGTACTTC.

The gene calls are TRBV30 and TRBJ2-2; a possible D gene is TRBD1 (5 bases). The V and J ends lost 2 bases and 5 bases respectively, with 9 bases between them. The germline CDR1 and CDR2 sequences are GTSNPN and SVGIG (reference sequence). This CDR3 is 13 amino acids long. The CDR3 region is CAWSRPGTGELFF. The CDR3 DNA sequence: TGTGCCTGGAGTCGTCCAGGGACCGGGGAGCTGTTTTTT. The complete variable domain, with remaining parts taken from reference TRBV30 and TRBJ2-2, reads SQTIHQWPATLVQPVGSPLSLECTVEGTSNPNLYWYRQAAGRGLQLLFYSVGIGQISSEVPQNLSASRPQDRQFILSSKKLLLSDSGFYLCAWSRPGTGELFFGEGSRLTVL.

The chain links TRBV19 to TRBJ1-1; D perhaps matches TRBD1 (5 bases). The V end lost 4 bases, the J end lost 3 bases, and 18 bases lay between the germline ends. Germline CDR1 is LNHDA and CDR2 is SQIVND (reference sequence). This CDR3 comprises 16 residues. CDR3 sequence reads: CASSTPSHGGDTEAFF. CDR3 nucleotide sequence: TGTGCCAGTAGTACCCCCTCACACGGGGGGGACACTGAAGCTTTCTTT.

The chain links TRBV24-1 to TRBJ2-1, with TRBD1 matching 10 bases. J lost 9 bases, V lost 4 bases, and 11 bases had no gene match. Germline V gene sequence: CDR1 KGHDR, CDR2 SFDVKD. The length of the CDR3 is 16 residues. The CDR3 coding sequence is TGTGCCACCAGTGAGTCCGGGACAGGGGTCTTGGGTGAGCAGTTCTTC. Residues: CATSESGTGVLGEQFF.

The V gene is TRBV11-2, the J gene TRBJ2-3, with 13 nucleotides matching TRBD2. V lost 5 bases, J lost 10 bases, and 12 bases stayed unmatched. The CDR3 covers 16 residues. CDR1 SGHAT and CDR2 FQNNGV come from the germline V gene. The CDR3 DNA reads as TGTGCCAGCAGCCCGAGACTAGCGGGGGGACTTACCGCGCAGTATTTT. Encoded protein: CASSPRLAGGLTAQYF.

The V call is TRBV6-4, the J call TRBJ2-2; 10 nucleotides agree with TRBD2. CDR1 MRHNA and CDR2 SNTAGT come from the germline V gene. This CDR3 contains 17 residues. Germline trimming cut 5 bases from V and 0 bases from J; bases unmatched to any gene: 6. In DNA form, the CDR3 reads TGTGCCAGCAGTCCCTCAAGCGGGGGGGCGAACACCGGGGAGCTGTTTTTT. Its protein product is CASSPSSGGANTGELFF.

The chain employs TRBV25-1 and TRBJ1-5; TRBD1 matches 8 bases. CDR3 length: 14 residues. Germline V gene data show CDR1 as MGHDK and CDR2 as SYGVNS. The J segment lost 1 base and the V segment lost 9 bases, leaving 5 bases of the junction unmatched. In nucleotides, the CDR3 is TGTGCCAGTGGACAGGGAGCAAGCAATCAGCCCCAGCATTTT. Its translation is CASGQGASNQPQHF.

This sequence joins TRBV6-1 and TRBJ1-6, with unresolved D. The V end lost 0 bases, the J end lost 4 bases, and 10 bases lay between the germline ends. The V gene's germline CDR1 is MNHNS and CDR2 SASEGT. The length of the CDR3 is 16 residues. CDR3 coding DNA: TGTGCCAGCAGTGAAGCTCCGTCGTCGTATAATTCACCCCTCCACTTT. Protein sequence: CASSEAPSSYNSPLHF.

Written as DNA, the CDR3 is TGCGCCAGCAGCCAAGATCATGCCGGGAGCACTGAAGCTTTCTTT. This codes for CASSQDHAGSTEAFF. The rearrangement uses TRBV4-1 and TRBJ1-1; no clear D gene. Per germline, CDR1 MGHRA and CDR2 YSYEKL. With 0 bases removed from V and 4 bases from J, the gap between germline ends came to 12 bases. The CDR3 totals 15 residues.

The chain combines TRBV7-2 with TRBJ1-1; D call uncertain. V was cut by 5 bases and J by 8 bases, with 12 bases left in between. The germline CDR1 and CDR2 sequences are SGHTA and FQGNSA. The CDR3 has 12 amino acids. The CDR3 protein is CASSPGWGEAFF. CDR3 nucleotide sequence: TGTGCCAGCAGCCCCGGGTGGGGAGAAGCTTTCTTT.

The chain recombines TRBV28 with TRBJ2-2; a possible D gene is TRBD1 (6 bases). CDR3 size: 15 residues. The V gene's germline CDR1 is MDHEN and CDR2 SYDVKM. V was shortened by 7 bases and J by 1 base, with 13 bases between the two germline ends. The CDR3 nucleotides are TGTGCCAGCATATATTCGACAGGGAACACCGGGGAGCTGTTTTTT. It codes for CASIYSTGNTGELFF.

CDR3 in DNA: TGCAGTGCTTACCCCTATGGCTACACCTTC. Protein: CSAYPYGYTF. The genes are TRBV20-1 and TRBJ1-2, with D unresolved. CDR3 length equals 10 residues. V lost 5 bases and J lost 4, with 5 bases in between. Germline V gives CDR1 DFQATT, CDR2 SNEGSKA (reference sequence).